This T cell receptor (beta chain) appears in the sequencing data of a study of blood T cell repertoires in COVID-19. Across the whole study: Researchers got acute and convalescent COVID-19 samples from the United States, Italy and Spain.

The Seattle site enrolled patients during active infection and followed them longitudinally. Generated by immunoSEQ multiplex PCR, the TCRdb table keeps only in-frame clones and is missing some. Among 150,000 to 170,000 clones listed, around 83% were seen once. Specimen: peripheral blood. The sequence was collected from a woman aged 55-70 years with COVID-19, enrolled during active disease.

The chain's CDR3 is CATSESAGGGGGYTF. The CDR3 coding sequence is TGTGCCACCAGTGAGAGCGCTGGTGGGGGCGGAGGCTACACCTTC. The chain combines TRBV24-1 with TRBJ1-2, with D possibly matching TRBD1 (6 bases). V was cut by 4 bases and J by 8 bases, with 19 bases left in between. The CDR3 spans 15 residues. Germline assignment: CDR1 KGHDR and CDR2 SFDVKD.